The following is a T cell receptor (beta chain) sequence with its context. The antigen is undetermined. The PCR used 60 Vbeta and 13 Jbeta primers. Assay used: immunoSEQ multiplex PCR; TCRdb lists only in-frame clones, some missing. The table has 95,000 to 100,000 clones, about 80% seen once; the top ten hold approximately 2%. The source of the sample is a study of cytomegalovirus exposure and HLA in healthy donors. Study-wide results and limits: Most TCR sequences were uncommon, yet certain public TCRs appeared in many donors. Apart from CMV serostatus, no immune exposure information was available. Confirmation was obtained in vitro that a few CMV-associated chains are specific for CMV antigens. There was a cluster of highly shared sequence variants that was likely a sequencing artifact.

The sequenced material came from PBMCs. The clonotype comes from a man in his forties in good health and CMV-seronegative.

This CDR3 reads CATSRGGAADTQYF. The CDR3 DNA is TGTGCCACCAGCAGAGGCGGGGCCGCAGATACGCAGTATTTT. The rearrangement links TRBV15 to TRBJ2-3; a weak D match, TRBD2 (6 bases). CDR3 length: 14 residues. V lost 1 base, J lost 4 bases, and 9 bases lay in between. Per germline, CDR1 LNHNV and CDR2 YYDKDF (reference sequence).